This T cell receptor (beta chain) was recovered during a study of blood T cells in healthy people across ages. This clonotype showed up just a few times. For the second PCR, which ran for about 6 to 11 cycles, a sample-barcoded 5' primer and a J-beta primer mix were used. CDR3-containing paired-end reads numbering at least 2.5 million came from each sample. TCRdb independently ran MiXCR on the 5' RACE reads; one entry per CDR3 protein. This sample carries over 450,000 distinct CDR3 sequences, 24% of them seen once, and the ten largest clones take roughly 9%. The CDR3 length is 16 residues. Losses at the gene ends were 5 bases for V and 5 bases for J; bases not matched to a gene: 13. Germline lookup yields CDR1 MDHEN and CDR2 SYDVKM. The data also belong to a second study, concerning T cells of mothers and their children.

The receptor comes from a boy under 18 in good health. The sample taken for sequencing was blood. The chain couples TRBV28 to TRBJ2-3, with 7 bases lining up with TRBD2. CDR3 sequence (DNA): TGTGCCAGCAGTACCCTCGAGGCGCGGGAGTTAGATACGCAGTATTTT. This sequence encodes CASSTLEARELDTQYF.